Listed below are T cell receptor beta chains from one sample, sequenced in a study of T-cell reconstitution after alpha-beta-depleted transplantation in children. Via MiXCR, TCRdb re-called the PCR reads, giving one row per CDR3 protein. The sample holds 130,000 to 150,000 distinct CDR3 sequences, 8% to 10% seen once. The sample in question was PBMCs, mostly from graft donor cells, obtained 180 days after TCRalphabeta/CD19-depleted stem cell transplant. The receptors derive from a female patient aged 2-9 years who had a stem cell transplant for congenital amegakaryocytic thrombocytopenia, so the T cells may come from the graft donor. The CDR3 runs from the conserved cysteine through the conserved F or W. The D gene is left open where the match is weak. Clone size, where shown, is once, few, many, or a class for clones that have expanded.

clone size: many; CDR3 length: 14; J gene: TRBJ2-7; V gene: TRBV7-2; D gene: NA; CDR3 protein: CASSLEAQIYEQYF; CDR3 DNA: TGTGCCAGCAGCTTAGAGGCTCAGATCTACGAGCAGTACTTC
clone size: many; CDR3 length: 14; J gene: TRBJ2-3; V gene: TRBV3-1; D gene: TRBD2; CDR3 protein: CASSQLAGEDTQYF; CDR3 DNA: TGTGCCAGCAGCCAACTAGCGGGGGAGGATACGCAGTATTTT
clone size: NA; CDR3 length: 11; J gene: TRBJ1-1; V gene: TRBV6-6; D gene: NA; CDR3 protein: CASSRPAEAFF; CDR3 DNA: TGTGCCAGCAGCCGCCCAGCTGAAGCTTTCTTT
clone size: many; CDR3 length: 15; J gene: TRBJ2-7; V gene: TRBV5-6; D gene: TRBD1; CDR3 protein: CASSLGGQGAGEQYF; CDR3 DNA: TGTGCCAGCAGCTTAGGGGGGCAGGGGGCAGGCGAGCAGTACTTC
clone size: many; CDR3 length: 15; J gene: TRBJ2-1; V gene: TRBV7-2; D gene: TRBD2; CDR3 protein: CASRGTSGGYNEQFF; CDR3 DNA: TGTGCCAGCAGGGGAACTAGCGGGGGGTACAATGAGCAGTTCTTC
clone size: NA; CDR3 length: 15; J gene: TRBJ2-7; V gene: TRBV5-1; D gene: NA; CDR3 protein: CASSWGIGGPYEQYF; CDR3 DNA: TGCGCCAGCAGCTGGGGAATTGGGGGGCCCTACGAGCAGTACTTC
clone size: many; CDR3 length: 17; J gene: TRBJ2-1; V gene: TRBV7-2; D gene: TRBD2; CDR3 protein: CASSLRTSALMYNEQFF; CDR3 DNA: TGTGCCAGCAGCTTGCGGACTAGCGCGCTGATGTACAATGAGCAGTTCTTC
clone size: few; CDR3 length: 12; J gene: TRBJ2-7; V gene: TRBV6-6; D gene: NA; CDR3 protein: CASSNTGYEQYF; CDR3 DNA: TGTGCCAGCAGTAACACGGGTTACGAGCAGTACTTC
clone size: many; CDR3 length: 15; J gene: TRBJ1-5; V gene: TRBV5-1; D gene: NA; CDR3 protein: CASSLGQGSNQPQHF; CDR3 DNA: TGCGCCAGCAGCTTGGGCCAGGGCTCCAATCAGCCCCAGCATTTT
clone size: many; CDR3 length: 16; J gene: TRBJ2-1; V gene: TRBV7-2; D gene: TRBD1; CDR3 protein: CASRRTGAGSYNEQFF; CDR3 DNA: TGTGCCAGCAGACGTACAGGGGCGGGCTCCTACAATGAGCAGTTCTTC
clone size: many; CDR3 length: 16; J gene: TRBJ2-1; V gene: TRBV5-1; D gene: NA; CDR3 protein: CASSFGTGRIVNEQFF; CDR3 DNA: TGCGCCAGCAGCTTCGGAACAGGGCGTATTGTCAATGAGCAGTTCTTC
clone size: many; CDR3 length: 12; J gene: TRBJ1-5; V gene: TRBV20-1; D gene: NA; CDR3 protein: CSARDRGQPQHF; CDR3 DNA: TGCAGTGCTAGAGATAGGGGGCAGCCCCAGCATTTT
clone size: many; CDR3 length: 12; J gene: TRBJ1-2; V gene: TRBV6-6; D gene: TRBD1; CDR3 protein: CASSTPGTGFTF; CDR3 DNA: TGTGCCAGCAGTACCCCCGGGACAGGTTTCACCTTC
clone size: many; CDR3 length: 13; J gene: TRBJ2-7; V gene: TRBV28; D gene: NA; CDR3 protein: CASSPTLTDEQYF; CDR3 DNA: TGTGCCAGCAGTCCTACCCTCACGGACGAGCAGTACTTC
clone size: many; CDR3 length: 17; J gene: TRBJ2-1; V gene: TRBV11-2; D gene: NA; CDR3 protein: CASSSLSGGKSYNEQFF; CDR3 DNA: TGTGCCAGCAGTTCCCTATCCGGAGGGAAATCCTACAATGAGCAGTTCTTC
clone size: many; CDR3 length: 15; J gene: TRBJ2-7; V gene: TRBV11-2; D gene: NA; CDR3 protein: CASSLEVELRYEQYF; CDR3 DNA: TGTGCCAGCAGCTTAGAGGTTGAGCTTCGGTACGAGCAGTACTTC
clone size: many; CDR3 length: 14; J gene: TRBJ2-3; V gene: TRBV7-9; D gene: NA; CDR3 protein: CASSLDGSTDTQYF; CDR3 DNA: TGTGCCAGCAGCTTAGACGGTTCCACAGATACGCAGTATTTT
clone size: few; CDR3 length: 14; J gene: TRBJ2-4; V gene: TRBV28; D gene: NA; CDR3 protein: CASNQADIRHIQYF; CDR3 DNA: TGTGCCAGCAATCAGGCCGACATCCGGCACATTCAGTACTTC
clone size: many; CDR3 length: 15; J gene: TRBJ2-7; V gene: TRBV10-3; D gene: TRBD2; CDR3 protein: CATREVTSGSYEQYF; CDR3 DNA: TGTGCCACCCGGGAAGTGACTAGCGGGAGTTACGAGCAGTACTTC
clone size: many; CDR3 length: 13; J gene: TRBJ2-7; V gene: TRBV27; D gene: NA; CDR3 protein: CASSFSGVNEQYF; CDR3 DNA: TGTGCCAGCAGTTTTTCCGGGGTCAACGAGCAGTACTTC
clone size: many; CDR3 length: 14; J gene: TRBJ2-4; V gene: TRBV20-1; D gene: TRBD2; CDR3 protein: CSARTSRAKNIQYF; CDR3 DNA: TGCAGTGCTCGGACTAGCCGGGCCAAAAACATTCAGTACTTC
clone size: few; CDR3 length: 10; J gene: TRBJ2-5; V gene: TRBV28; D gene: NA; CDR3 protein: CASSHSSQYF; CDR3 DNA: TGTGCCAGCAGTCACTCGTCCCAGTACTTC
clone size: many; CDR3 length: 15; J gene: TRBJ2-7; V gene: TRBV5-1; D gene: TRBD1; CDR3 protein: CASSTFQDRDGEQYF; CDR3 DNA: TGCGCCAGCAGCACTTTCCAGGACAGGGACGGCGAGCAGTACTTC
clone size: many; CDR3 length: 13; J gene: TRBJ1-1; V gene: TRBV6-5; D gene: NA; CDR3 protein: CASSSITSTEAFF; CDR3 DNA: TGTGCCAGCAGTTCGATAACAAGTACTGAAGCTTTCTTT
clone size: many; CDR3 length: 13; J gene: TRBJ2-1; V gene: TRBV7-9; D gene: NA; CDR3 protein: CASSSDTGDEQFF; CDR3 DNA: TGTGCCAGCAGCTCAGACACGGGTGATGAGCAGTTCTTC
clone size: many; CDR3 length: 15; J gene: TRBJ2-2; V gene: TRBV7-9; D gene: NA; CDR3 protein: CASSHGTFLTGELFF; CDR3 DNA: TGTGCCAGCAGCCACGGGACATTCCTCACCGGGGAGCTGTTTTTT
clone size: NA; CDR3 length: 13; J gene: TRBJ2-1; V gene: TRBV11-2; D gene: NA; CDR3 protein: CASSLIAYNEQFF; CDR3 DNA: TGTGCCAGCAGCTTAATCGCCTACAATGAGCAGTTCTTC
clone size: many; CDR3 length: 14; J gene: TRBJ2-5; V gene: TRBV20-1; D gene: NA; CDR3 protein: CSARDGDFQETQYF; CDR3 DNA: TGCAGTGCTAGAGATGGGGACTTCCAAGAGACCCAGTACTTC
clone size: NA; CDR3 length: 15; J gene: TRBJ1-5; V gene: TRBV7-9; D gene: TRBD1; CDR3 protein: CASSIGTGINQPQHF; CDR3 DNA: TGTGCCAGCAGCATAGGGACAGGAATCAATCAGCCCCAGCATTTT
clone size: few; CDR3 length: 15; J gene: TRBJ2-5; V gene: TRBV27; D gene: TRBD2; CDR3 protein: CASGLSGGVSETQYF; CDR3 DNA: TGTGCCAGCGGCCTCTCGGGGGGAGTTAGTGAGACCCAGTACTTC
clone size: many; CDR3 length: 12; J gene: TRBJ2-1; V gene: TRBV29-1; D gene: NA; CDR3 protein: CSVEERGDEQFF; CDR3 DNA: TGCAGCGTTGAAGAGAGGGGGGATGAGCAGTTCTTC
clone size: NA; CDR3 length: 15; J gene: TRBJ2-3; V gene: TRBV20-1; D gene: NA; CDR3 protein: CSARIGGTSTDTQYF; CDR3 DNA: TGCAGTGCTAGAATAGGCGGGACAAGCACAGATACGCAGTATTTT
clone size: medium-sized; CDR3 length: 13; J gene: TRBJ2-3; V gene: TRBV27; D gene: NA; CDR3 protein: CASSFSSTDTQYF; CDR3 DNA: TGTGCCAGCAGTTTCTCTAGCACAGATACGCAGTATTTT
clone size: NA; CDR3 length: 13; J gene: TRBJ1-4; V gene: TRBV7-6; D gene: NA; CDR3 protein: CASGDSPYQKLFF; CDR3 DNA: TGTGCCAGCGGAGACAGTCCTTATCAAAAACTGTTTTTT
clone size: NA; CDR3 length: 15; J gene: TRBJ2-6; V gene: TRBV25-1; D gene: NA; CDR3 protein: CASSRGSSGANVLTF; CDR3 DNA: TGTGCCAGCAGTCGTGGCTCCTCTGGGGCCAACGTCCTGACTTTC
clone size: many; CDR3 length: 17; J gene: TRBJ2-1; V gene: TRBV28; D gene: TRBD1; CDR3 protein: CASSFVHPGQRYNEQFF; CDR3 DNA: TGTGCCAGCAGTTTTGTCCATCCGGGACAGCGATACAATGAGCAGTTCTTC
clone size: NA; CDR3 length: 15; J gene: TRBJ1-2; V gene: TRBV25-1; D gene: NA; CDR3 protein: CASSKPDSEPYGYTF; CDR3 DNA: TGTGCCAGCAGTAAACCGGACAGCGAACCCTATGGCTACACCTTC
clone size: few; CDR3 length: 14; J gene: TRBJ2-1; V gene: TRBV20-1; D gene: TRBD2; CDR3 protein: CSALSGGGYNEQFF; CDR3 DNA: TGCAGTGCCCTTAGCGGGGGGGGCTACAATGAGCAGTTCTTC
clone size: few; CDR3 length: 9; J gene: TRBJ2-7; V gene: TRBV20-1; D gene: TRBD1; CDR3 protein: CSAREDRIF; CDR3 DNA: TGCAGTGCTAGAGAGGACAGGATCTTC
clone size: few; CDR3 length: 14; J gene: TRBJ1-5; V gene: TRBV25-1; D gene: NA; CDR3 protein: CASSGAVGNQPQHF; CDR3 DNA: TGTGCCAGCAGTGGGGCCGTTGGGAATCAGCCCCAGCATTTT
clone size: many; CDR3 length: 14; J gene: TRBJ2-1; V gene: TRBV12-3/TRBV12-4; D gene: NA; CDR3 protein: CASRGGAAYNEQFF; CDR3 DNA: TGTGCCAGCAGAGGTGGTGCAGCCTACAATGAGCAGTTCTTC
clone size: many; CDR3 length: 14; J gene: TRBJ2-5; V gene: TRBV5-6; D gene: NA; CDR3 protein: CASRRTKGPKTQYF; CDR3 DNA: TGTGCCAGCAGGAGAACCAAGGGACCCAAGACCCAGTACTTC
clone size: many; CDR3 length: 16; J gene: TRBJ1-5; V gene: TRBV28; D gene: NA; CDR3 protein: CASGEQGLSGNQPQHF; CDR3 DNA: TGTGCCAGCGGAGAACAGGGATTAAGCGGCAATCAGCCCCAGCATTTT
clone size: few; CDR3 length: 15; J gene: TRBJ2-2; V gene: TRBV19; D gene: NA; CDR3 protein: CASSRSTVGTGELFF; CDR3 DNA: TGTGCCAGTAGTAGGTCAACAGTAGGGACCGGGGAGCTGTTTTTT
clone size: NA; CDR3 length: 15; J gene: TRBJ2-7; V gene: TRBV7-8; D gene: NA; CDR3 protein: CASSPRGRGAYEQYF; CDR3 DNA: TGTGCCAGCAGTCCCAGGGGGCGGGGGGCCTACGAGCAGTACTTC
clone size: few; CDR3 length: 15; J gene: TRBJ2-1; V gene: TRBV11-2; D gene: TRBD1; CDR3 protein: CASSWDRGRNNEQFF; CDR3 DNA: TGTGCCAGCAGCTGGGACAGGGGGAGGAACAATGAGCAGTTCTTC
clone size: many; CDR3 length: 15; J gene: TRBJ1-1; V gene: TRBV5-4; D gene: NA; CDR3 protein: CASSLAGRVSTEAFF; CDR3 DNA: TGTGCCAGCAGCTTGGCTGGCAGGGTAAGCACTGAAGCTTTCTTT
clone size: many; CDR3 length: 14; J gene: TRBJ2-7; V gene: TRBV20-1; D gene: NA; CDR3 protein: CSARDSQAGGEQYF; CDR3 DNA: TGCAGTGCTAGAGACAGCCAAGCGGGTGGCGAGCAGTACTTC
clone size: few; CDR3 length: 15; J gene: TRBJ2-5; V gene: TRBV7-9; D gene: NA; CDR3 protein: CASSRGTPFRETQYF; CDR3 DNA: TGTGCCAGCAGCCGCGGGACGCCCTTCAGGGAGACCCAGTACTTC
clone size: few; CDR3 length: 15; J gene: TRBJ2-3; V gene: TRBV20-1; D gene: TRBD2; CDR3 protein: CSARLAGGVGDTQYF; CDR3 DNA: TGCAGTGCCCGACTAGCGGGGGGGGTGGGAGATACGCAGTATTTT
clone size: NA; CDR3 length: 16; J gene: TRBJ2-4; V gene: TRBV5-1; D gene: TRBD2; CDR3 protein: CASSHSGTSAKNSQYF; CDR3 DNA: TGCGCCAGCAGCCACTCGGGGACTAGTGCCAAAAACAGTCAGTACTTC
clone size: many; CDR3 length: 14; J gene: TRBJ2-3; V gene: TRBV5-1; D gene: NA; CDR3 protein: CASSLDRGTDTQYF; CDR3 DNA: TGTGCCAGCAGTTTAGATCGGGGGACAGATACGCAGTATTTT
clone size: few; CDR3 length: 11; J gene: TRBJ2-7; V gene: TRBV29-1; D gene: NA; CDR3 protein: CSVESSYEQYF; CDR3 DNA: TGCAGCGTTGAGAGCTCCTACGAGCAGTACTTC
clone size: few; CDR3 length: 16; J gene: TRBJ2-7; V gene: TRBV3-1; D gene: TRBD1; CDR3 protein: CASSQAPQGGRYEQYF; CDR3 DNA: TGTGCCAGCAGCCAGGCCCCACAGGGGGGTCGCTACGAGCAGTACTTC
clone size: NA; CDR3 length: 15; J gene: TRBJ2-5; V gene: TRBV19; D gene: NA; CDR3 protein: CASSPTGRGQETQYF; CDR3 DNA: TGTGCCAGTAGTCCGACAGGGAGGGGGCAAGAGACCCAGTACTTC
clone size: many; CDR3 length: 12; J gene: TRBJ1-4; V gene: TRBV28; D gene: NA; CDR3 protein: CASSSPGEKLFF; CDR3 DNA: TGTGCCAGCAGTTCCCCCGGGGAAAAACTGTTTTTT
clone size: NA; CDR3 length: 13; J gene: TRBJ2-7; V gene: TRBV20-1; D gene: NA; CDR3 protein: CSADRSQTYEQYF; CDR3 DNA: TGCAGTGCTGACCGGAGTCAAACCTACGAGCAGTACTTC
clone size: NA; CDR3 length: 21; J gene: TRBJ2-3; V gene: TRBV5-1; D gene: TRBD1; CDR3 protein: CASSLNALGQGTIPRTDTQYF; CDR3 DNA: TGCGCCAGCAGCTTGAATGCTCTCGGACAGGGAACTATACCTCGCACAGATACGCAGTATTTT